These 30 T cell receptor beta chains share one sample of origin, sequenced in a study of neurological immune-mediated disorders. Regarding time point: longitudinal time-point 1 (baseline). TCRdb called the 5' RACE reads again in MiXCR, with one record for every CDR3 protein. The sample yields about 57,000 distinct CDR3 sequences, about 10% seen once. The sample consisted of PBMCs. These receptors were collected from a male donor with HTLV-1-associated myelopathy (HAM/TSP).

Remarks on this clonotype: A junction boundary mismatches the germline segment, possibly from a read error. The rearrangement joins TRBV18 to TRBJ1-2; 10 bases agree with TRBD1. The germline gives CDR1 KGHSH, CDR2 LQKENI. The CDR3 has 16 amino acids. The CDR3 DNA is TGTGCCAGCTCACCAGTTAATGGACAGGGGGTTTTCGGCTTCACCTTC. Amino acid sequence: CASSPVNGQGVFGFTF. The full variable domain, with the rest looked up from reference TRBV18 and TRBJ1-2, is NAGVMQNPRHLVRRRGQEARLRCSPMKGHSHVYWYRQLPEEGLKFMVYLQKENIIDESGMPKERFSAEFPKEGPSILRIQQVVRGDSAAYFCASSPVNGQGVFGFTFGSGTRLTVV.

This clonotype was picked up many times. The V call is TRBV20-1, the J call TRBJ1-2, with TRBD1 as a possible D gene (5 bases). Trimming left V 3 bases short and J 4 bases short, with 21 bases between. Germline loops: CDR1 DFQATT, CDR2 SNEGSKA (reference sequence). The CDR3 totals 16 residues. The CDR3 bases are TGCAGTGCTAGTGTAGCGGGGCTCAACCCAATCTATGGCTACACCTTC. Amino acid sequence: CSASVAGLNPIYGYTF.

This clonotype was picked up many times. The chain carries TRBV7-3 and TRBJ1-1; TRBD1 agrees at 7 bases. The CDR3 is made up of 15 amino acids. J was trimmed by 1 base and V by 5 bases; bases with no gene match: 7. From germline, CDR1 is SGHTA and CDR2 FQGTGA. CDR3 residues: CASSLQGGRNTEAFF. The CDR3 DNA reads as TGTGCCAGCAGCCTCCAGGGGGGCAGGAACACTGAAGCTTTCTTT. Drawing the rest from reference TRBV7-3 and TRBJ1-1, the complete variable domain is GAGVSQTPSNKVTEKGKYVELRCDPISGHTALYWYRQSLGQGPEFLIYFQGTGAADDSGLPNDRFFAVRPEGSVSTLKIQRTERGDSAVYLCASSLQGGRNTEAFFGQGTRLTVV.

This clonotype was observed many times. The gene calls are TRBV4-1 and TRBJ1-2; D is unresolved. V was clipped by 0 bases and J by 3 bases, with 14 bases between them. The germline CDR1 and CDR2 sequences are MGHRA and YSYEKL. The CDR3 is made up of 16 amino acids. CDR3 in amino acids: CASSQDEQRADYGYTF. For the CDR3, the DNA is TGCGCCAGCAGCCAAGATGAACAAAGAGCTGACTATGGCTACACCTTC.

This clonotype was detected many times. This sequence joins TRBV20-1 and TRBJ1-2; D not resolved. The CDR3 extends over 15 amino acids. V was clipped by 0 bases and J by 1 base, with 12 bases between them. Germline CDR1 DFQATT, CDR2 SNEGSKA (reference sequence). The CDR3: CSARDRGALNYGYTF. As DNA, the CDR3 is TGCAGTGCTAGAGATCGAGGAGCACTTAACTATGGCTACACCTTC.

Many counts were recorded for this clonotype. V gene TRBV12-3 or TRBV12-4 combines with J gene TRBJ1-6, with D possibly matching TRBD1 (5 bases). The CDR3 consists of 16 residues. Trimming cost V 5 bases and J 4 bases, with 15 bases left between them. CDR3 sequence (DNA): TGTGCCAGCAGTCCGGAAGGGGTGTGGTATAATTCACCCCTCCACTTT. Amino acid sequence: CASSPEGVWYNSPLHF.

This clonotype appeared many times. This chain connects TRBV3-1 to TRBJ1-5; D remains ambiguous. V lost 2 bases, J lost 2 bases, and 7 bases lay in between. The CDR3 extends over 14 amino acids. CDR1 LGHDT and CDR2 YNNKEL come from the germline V gene (reference sequence). This chain's CDR3 is CASSQKWGNQPQHF. The DNA of the CDR3 is TGTGCCAGCAGCCAAAAGTGGGGCAATCAGCCCCAGCATTTT.

This clonotype was picked up many times. This rearrangement joins TRBV28 to TRBJ2-7; TRBD2 matches 13 bases. In germline, CDR1 is MDHEN, CDR2 SYDVKM. J was trimmed by 5 bases and V by 6 bases; bases with no gene match: 7. This CDR3 has 15 amino acids. In nucleotides, the CDR3 is TGTGCCAGCAGCCCGACTAGCGGGGGGATCCACGAGCAGTACTTC. Translated, it gives CASSPTSGGIHEQYF.

The rearrangement links TRBV29-1 to TRBJ1-1, with 9 bases aligning to TRBD1. This CDR3 has 11 amino acids. The germline V gene has CDR1 SQVTM and CDR2 ANQGSEA. V gave up 4 bases and J gave up 9 bases; unmatched junction bases: 3. The CDR3 bases are TGCAGCGTTGTGGGACAGGGTAAAGCTTTCTTT. It translates to CSVVGQGKAFF.

This clonotype was recorded many times. The chain is built from TRBV3-1 and TRBJ1-6, with D unresolved. V gave up 4 bases and J gave up 4 bases, with 5 bases separating them. This CDR3 region has 13 residues. Germline values: CDR1 LGHDT, CDR2 YNNKEL (reference sequence). The CDR3 coding sequence is TGTGCCAGCAGCCCCACTTATAATTCACCCCTCCACTTT. Amino acid sequence: CASSPTYNSPLHF.

The rearrangement links TRBV27 to TRBJ2-3, with TRBD2 matching over 9 bases. The CDR3 has 17 amino acids. In germline, CDR1 is MNHEY, CDR2 SMNVEV (reference sequence). With V trimmed by 1 base and J by 0 bases, 5 bases remained unmatched. Written as DNA, the CDR3 is TGTGCCAGCAGTTTATTTGGCGGGGGGGACAGCACAGATACGCAGTATTTT. Its protein is CASSLFGGGDSTDTQYF.

This clonotype showed up many times. V gene TRBV20-1 combines with J gene TRBJ2-2, with 10 bases that match TRBD1. The CDR3 is 14 residues long. Germline V CDR1 and CDR2: DFQATT, SNEGSKA (reference sequence). Germline trimming cut 8 bases from V and 4 bases from J; bases unmatched to any gene: 7. CDR3 in amino acids: CSTSWTGGTGELFF. Written as DNA, the CDR3 is TGCAGTACCTCGTGGACAGGGGGCACCGGGGAGCTGTTTTTT.

This clonotype has at least ten counts. The gene calls are TRBV15 and TRBJ1-2, with D perhaps matching TRBD1 (5 bases). V was cut by 3 bases and J by 8 bases, with 16 bases left in between. Per the germline V gene, CDR1 is LNHNV and CDR2 is YYDKDF (reference sequence). The CDR3 consists of 14 residues. CDR3 region: CATSSDRGGDGYTF. The CDR3 coding sequence is TGTGCCACCAGCAGTGACCGGGGGGGGGACGGCTACACCTTC.

This clonotype was recorded at least ten times. This chain uses TRBV19 with TRBJ2-5, with TRBD1 matching over 9 bases. Trimming took 5 bases from V and 5 from J; bases not matched to a gene: 6. In germline, CDR1 is LNHDA, CDR2 SQIVND (reference sequence). The CDR3 spans 14 residues. The chain's CDR3 is CASSLQGAPETQYF. The CDR3 DNA reads TGTGCCAGTAGTCTACAGGGGGCTCCGGAGACCCAGTACTTC.

At least ten counts were recorded for this clonotype. This chain connects TRBV11-2 to TRBJ2-2; D unresolved. From germline, CDR1 is SGHAT and CDR2 FQNNGV. The CDR3 loop spans 14 amino acids. V was shortened by 0 bases and J by 7 bases, with 9 bases between the two germline ends. The CDR3, as DNA: TGTGCCAGCAGCTTAGATAGGTGGCGCGGGGAGCTGTTTTTT. This sequence encodes CASSLDRWRGELFF.

Many counts were recorded for this clonotype. This chain joins TRBV7-9 and TRBJ2-5; 8 bases align to TRBD2. This CDR3 is 15 amino acids long. CDR1 and CDR2 (germline): SEHNR, FQNEAQ (reference sequence). Germline trimming cut 2 bases from V and 4 bases from J; bases unmatched to any gene: 6. CDR3: CASSLYSGEGETQYF. The CDR3 DNA sequence: TGTGCCAGCAGCTTATATAGCGGGGAGGGAGAGACCCAGTACTTC.

This clonotype was observed at least ten times. This chain uses TRBV15 with TRBJ1-2; 8 bases are a match to TRBD1. Per the germline V gene, CDR1 is LNHNV and CDR2 is YYDKDF (reference sequence). The CDR3 length is 15 residues. With V trimmed by 0 bases and J by 3 bases, 3 bases remained unmatched. The DNA for the CDR3 is TGTGCCACCAGCAGAGACAGGGGGCTCGACTATGGCTACACCTTC. It yields the protein CATSRDRGLDYGYTF.

This clonotype was seen repeatedly, ten times or more. The chain carries TRBV7-9 and TRBJ2-1, with D uncertain. The V gene's germline CDR1 is SEHNR and CDR2 FQNEAQ (reference sequence). The CDR3 extends over 13 amino acids. Trimming left V 1 base short and J 5 bases short, with 6 bases between. The CDR3, as DNA: TGTGCCAGCAGCTTAGTGCCGAACAATGAGCAGTTCTTC. This sequence encodes CASSLVPNNEQFF. Filled out from reference TRBV7-9 and TRBJ2-1, the complete variable domain reads DTGVSQNPRHKITKRGQNVTFRCDPISEHNRLYWYRQTLGQGPEFLTYFQNEAQLEKSRLLSDRFSAERPKGSFSTLEIQRTEQGDSAMYLCASSLVPNNEQFFGPGTRLTVL.

This clonotype was seen ten or more times. V gene TRBV5-1 combines with J gene TRBJ1-4; tentatively, D is TRBD1 (5 bases). Germline CDR1 is SGHRS and CDR2 is YFSETQ. There are 14 residues in the CDR3. Between the trimmed V and J ends, which lost 4 bases and 11 bases, there was a span of 18 bases. Here the CDR3 reads CASSPGPSPRKLFF. The CDR3 DNA sequence: TGCGCCAGCAGCCCGGGACCATCCCCTCGGAAACTGTTTTTT.

In its sample, this clonotype was seen many times. This chain uses TRBV3-1 with TRBJ2-7; D not resolved. CDR3 length equals 14 residues. Looked up from germline, CDR1 is LGHDT and CDR2 is YNNKEL (reference sequence). With 4 bases removed from V and 6 bases from J, the gap between germline ends came to 16 bases. The CDR3 protein is CASSPRRVYGEQYF. The CDR3 bases are TGTGCCAGCAGCCCCCGCCGAGTGTACGGCGAGCAGTACTTC.

The chain employs TRBV12-3 or TRBV12-4 and TRBJ1-1, with D unclear. The CDR3 is made up of 15 amino acids. V dropped 8 bases and J dropped 1 base, with 17 bases sitting between them. CDR3 bases: TGTGCCAGCCACACCGGGCCCCAACCGAACACTGAAGCTTTCTTT. Encoded protein: CASHTGPQPNTEAFF.

This clonotype was counted many times. The CDR3 bases are TGTGCCAGCAGCTTAGAGATACAGGGGAGCTACACCTTC. This sequence encodes CASSLEIQGSYTF. The chain recombines TRBV7-2 with TRBJ1-2; 7 positions agree with TRBD1. This CDR3 contains 13 residues. The germline CDR1 and CDR2 sequences are SGHTA and FQGNSA. With 1 base clipped from V and 9 bases from J, the junction kept 5 bases outside the gene matches.

As concerns this clonotype: A much larger clone sits a single nucleotide away, making a read error possible. This chain connects TRBV10-3 to TRBJ1-1; no clear D gene. V dropped 10 bases and J dropped 1 base, with 16 bases sitting between them. Germline lookup yields CDR1 ENHRY and CDR2 SYGVKD. The CDR3 has 14 residues. The CDR3 region is CATMQPPPNTEAFF. For the CDR3, the DNA is TGTGCCACCATGCAGCCACCGCCGAACACTGAAGCTTTCTTT.

This clonotype showed up many times. The rearrangement links TRBV5-1 to TRBJ1-1, with 7 positions matching TRBD1. Germline V lookup: CDR1 SGHRS, CDR2 YFSETQ. Losses at the gene ends were 3 bases for V and 5 bases for J; bases not matched to a gene: 4. The CDR3 is made up of 13 amino acids. The CDR3 protein is CASSSGGWTEAFF. The DNA of the CDR3 is TGCGCCAGCAGCTCAGGGGGGTGGACTGAAGCTTTCTTT.

This clonotype has at least ten counts. The chain is built from TRBV20-1 and TRBJ2-3; perhaps TRBD2 as D (6 bases). This CDR3 has 18 residues. The germline V gene encodes CDR1 DFQATT and CDR2 SNEGSKA (reference sequence). The ends were cut back, 2 bases at V and 4 bases at J, with 25 bases in the middle. CDR3 in DNA: TGCAGTGCTAGACCTGGGGACGGGAGCCCCCCCTTGCCAGATACGCAGTATTTT. Amino acids: CSARPGDGSPPLPDTQYF.

This clonotype was counted many times. This rearrangement joins TRBV5-6 to TRBJ2-7; 7 bases match TRBD1. CDR1 and CDR2 (germline): SGHDT, YYEEEE. Losses at the gene ends were 1 base for V and 5 bases for J; bases not matched to a gene: 3. The CDR3 has 13 amino acids. Here the CDR3 reads CASSLPGGNEQYF. The CDR3 DNA sequence: TGTGCCAGCAGCTTGCCAGGGGGTAACGAGCAGTACTTC.

This clonotype was detected ten times or more. The genes are TRBV20-1 and TRBJ1-2; TRBD1 matches 9 bases. The CDR3 runs 14 residues. CDR1 is DFQATT, CDR2 SNEGSKA, per germline (reference sequence). The junction had 10 bases not matched to a gene; V was cut back by 5 bases and J by 6 bases. Written as DNA, the CDR3 is TGCAGTGCTCCCAGGACAGGGGATCCCCATGGCTACACCTTC. This encodes CSAPRTGDPHGYTF.

This clonotype came up many times. This CDR3 reads CASSLWGLQPQHF. The CDR3 nucleotides read TGTGCCAGCAGCTTATGGGGGCTTCAGCCCCAGCATTTT. This sequence joins TRBV7-9 and TRBJ1-5, with D maybe TRBD1 (6 bases). Germline CDR1 reads SEHNR; CDR2 reads FQNEAQ (reference sequence). The CDR3 contains 13 residues. With 2 bases removed from V and 6 bases from J, the gap between germline ends came to 8 bases.

This clonotype was found many times. The chain joins TRBV20-1 to TRBJ1-6; the D gene is possibly TRBD1 (5 bases). Germline V gives CDR1 DFQATT, CDR2 SNEGSKA (reference sequence). This CDR3 region has 16 residues. V dropped 5 bases and J dropped 2 bases, with 16 bases sitting between them. CDR3 amino acids: CSASRSGTAYNSPLHF. CDR3 sequence (DNA): TGCAGTGCTTCCCGATCAGGGACTGCCTATAATTCACCCCTCCACTTT.

The table lists this clonotype with many counts. The chain has TRBV7-9 and TRBJ2-7; 11 bases are shared with TRBD1. CDR1 is SEHNR, CDR2 FQNEAQ, per germline (reference sequence). This CDR3 is 14 amino acids long. V was pared by 3 bases and J by 5 bases, with 3 bases of the junction left unmatched. The CDR3 spells CASSLGQGDDEQYF. The DNA of the CDR3 is TGTGCCAGCAGCTTGGGACAGGGGGATGACGAGCAGTACTTC.